The clone carrying this TCR beta chain was seen a handful of times. No antigen is known for it. The data were taken from a study of cytomegalovirus exposure and HLA in healthy donors. Regarding the study as a whole: Several V segments, TRBV6-2 and TRBV6-3 among them, could not be told apart and were dropped. It was reported that the classifier diagnosed cytomegalovirus status with high specificity and sensitivity in both the original and validation cohorts. A list of 164 TCR beta chains associated with cytomegalovirus was given. Later analysis showed most CMV-associated TCR beta chains appearing HLA-restricted.

V lost 4 bases and J 6 bases, leaving 26 bases between the germline ends. Germline V lookup: CDR1 LNHDA, CDR2 SQIVND (reference sequence). This CDR3 is 18 amino acids long. PCR was performed using 60 Vbeta and 13 Jbeta primers. Profiling relied on immunoSEQ multiplex PCR, and the TCRdb table lists in-frame clones only, not all of them. The sample shows 100,000 or so clones, 73% of them seen only once. This chain joins TRBV19 and TRBJ2-3; tentatively, D is TRBD2 (5 bases). The receptor was derived from a man aged 40-50 years in good health and CMV-seronegative. The specimen sequenced was PBMCs. The CDR3 nucleotides are TGTGCCAGTAGTAATCGGGTCAAACTAGTTAGGTCGCGGGATACGCAGTATTTT. Amino acids: CASSNRVKLVRSRDTQYF.